Below, one TCR beta chain is given with its context. What it binds is not known. Other DNA sequences in this specimen translate into the identical CDR3. The data derive from a study of radiotherapy plus CTLA-4 blockade in lung cancer. Overall study context: Disease control was achieved by less than 40% of patients, and objective responses by 18%. Notes on the study in general: TCR clones originating in tumors grew in number in blood after radiotherapy plus ipilimumab.

CDR3 size: 15 residues. Germline CDR1 MNHNS, CDR2 SASEGT. The ends were cut back, 1 base at V and 0 bases at J, with 7 bases in the middle. Measured with immunoSEQ multiplex PCR; TCRdb has only the in-frame clones, and not every one. The sample yields some 110,000 clones, about four fifths seen once. This sequence joins TRBV6-1 and TRBJ1-5; D is unresolved. This clonotype was obtained from a human donor with non-small cell lung cancer who had a partial response to radiotherapy plus ipilimumab. This specimen was peripheral blood, taken from a patient treated with radiotherapy plus ipilimumab. As DNA, the CDR3 is TGTGCCAGCAGTGAAGGGAGTTATAGCAATCAGCCCCAGCATTTT. Its protein is CASSEGSYSNQPQHF.